This passage covers 10 T cell receptor beta chains from one sample sequenced in a study of T cells in women clearing cervical HPV infection. This table comes from immunoSEQ multiplex PCR, and its TCRdb copy is limited to in-frame clones, with some not included. Reported are over 15,000 clones; the ten largest clones contain roughly a sixth. The sample taken for sequencing was blood buffy coat. The receptors originated from a woman between 18 and 75 years old with a cervical HPV16 infection that either progressed to CIN3+ or cleared (not recorded which).

On this clone itself: The observed sequence ends 3 residues before the CDR3 terminus, with the missing tail filled in from the germline J gene. This chain joins TRBV2 and TRBJ1-2; 7 bases agree with TRBD1. The CDR3 spans 12 residues. The germline gives CDR1 SNHLY, CDR2 FYNNEI. After removal of 6 bases from V and 6 bases from J, the junction contained 4 bases not matched to a gene. CDR3 sequence reads: CASRDRADGYTF. CDR3 DNA, as far as it was read: TGTGCCAGCAGAGACAGGGCAGATGGC.

A remark on this clone: The read terminates 3 residues ahead of where the CDR3 ends, so the germline J gene completes it. The V call is TRBV5-1, the J call TRBJ2-5; a weak D match, TRBD2 (6 bases). V was trimmed by 5 bases and J by 7 bases, leaving 24 bases between them. This CDR3 comprises 16 residues. Germline lookup yields CDR1 SGHRS and CDR2 YFSETQ. The part of the CDR3 DNA that was read is TGCGCCAGCAGAATTCAGTCAGGAGGGTATTTCGCGACC. Translation gives CASRIQSGGYFAT. The full CDR3 protein is CASRIQSGGYFATQYF.

A note on this clone: The CDR3 extends 3 residues past the end of the read, so its final part is completed from the germline J gene. The rearrangement joins TRBV11-2 to TRBJ2-2, with TRBD2 matching over 7 bases. The V segment lost 8 bases and the J segment 1 base; nucleotides outside the gene matches: 7. This CDR3 has 15 amino acids. Germline loops: CDR1 SGHAT, CDR2 FQNNGV. The CDR3 sequence is CASGAASGNTGELFF. The part of the CDR3 DNA that was read is TGTGCCAGCGGGGCGGCTAGCGGGAACACCGGGGAG.

Comments on this clone: Coverage ceases 3 residues before the CDR3 finishes, and the germline J gene fills in the end. This chain uses TRBV19 with TRBJ2-1; the match to TRBD1 covers 7 bases. This CDR3 has 15 residues. V trimming: 6 bases; J trimming: 5 bases; junction bases outside the gene matches: 10. Germline V gene data show CDR1 as LNHDA and CDR2 as SQIVND (reference sequence). Partial CDR3 DNA: TGTGCCAGTAGATTACCCTCCGGGACAGACAATGAG. It is translated as CASRLPSGTDNE. The CDR3 in its entirety is CASRLPSGTDNEQFF.

Concerning this clone itself: The read stops 3 residues short of the end of the CDR3; the missing end is completed from the germline J gene. The J gene is TRBJ2-7, the V gene TRBV7-2; 7 nucleotides align to TRBD1. This CDR3 contains 15 residues. After removal of 5 bases from V and 4 bases from J, the junction contained 11 bases not matched to a gene. Germline CDR1 and CDR2: SGHTA and FQGNSA. The CDR3 DNA, read in part, is TGTGCCAGCAGCCCCACAGGGGACACCTATTACGAG. This sequence encodes CASSPTGDTYYE. From start to end, the CDR3 is CASSPTGDTYYEQYF.

For this clone: Read sequence stops 3 residues before the CDR3 end, and the germline J gene provides the missing end. This chain links TRBV20-1 with TRBJ2-5; 7 nucleotides agree with TRBD1. The CDR3 length is 17 residues. Germline loops: CDR1 DFQATT, CDR2 SNEGSKA (reference sequence). The junction had 15 bases not matched to a gene; V was cut back by 4 bases and J by 1 base. The CDR3 bases that were read are TGCAGTGCTACCAAAACTCGGGGACAGACCATCCAAGAGACC. Amino acids: CSATKTRGQTIQET. The whole CDR3 is CSATKTRGQTIQETQYF.

On this clone itself: The read finishes 3 residues shy of the CDR3 end, and the germline J gene is used to complete it. The V gene is TRBV18, the J gene TRBJ2-3; 7 nucleotides align to TRBD1. Germline values: CDR1 KGHSH, CDR2 LQKENI. V gave up 8 bases and J gave up 1 base; unmatched junction bases: 3. The CDR3 consists of 13 residues. The CDR3 here is CASRGQGTDTQYF. The sequenced CDR3 bases are TGTGCCAGCCGCGGACAGGGCACAGATACG.

As concerns this clone: Read sequence stops 3 residues before the CDR3 end, and the germline J gene provides the missing end. The chain couples TRBV10-2 to TRBJ2-3, with TRBD2 matching over 15 bases. The trim removed 4 bases at V and 0 bases at J, leaving 11 bases unmatched. CDR1 is WSHSY, CDR2 SAAADI, per germline. This CDR3 is built from 20 residues. The covered CDR3 bases are TGCGCCAGCAGTGTGATGGTCGGGACTAGCGGGGGGTACAGCACAGATACG. Amino acid sequence: CASSVMVGTSGGYSTDT. In full, the CDR3 reads CASSVMVGTSGGYSTDTQYF.

On this clone: The read comes to an end 3 residues before the CDR3 does, leaving the germline J gene to fill in the end. The chain uses TRBV7-2 and TRBJ2-5, with D tentatively TRBD2 (5 bases). CDR1 is SGHTA and CDR2 is FQGNSA in the germline V gene. Trimming removed 1 base from V and 3 bases from J, with 9 bases in between. The CDR3 runs 14 residues. CDR3 DNA, as far as it was read: TGTGCCAGCAGCTTAGGACTAAACAAAGAGACC. Translating it yields CASSLGLNKET. The whole CDR3 sequence is CASSLGLNKETQYF.

A remark on this clone: The read terminates 3 residues before the CDR3 end, so the remaining end is supplied by the germline J gene. The chain uses TRBV7-3 and TRBJ2-3, with TRBD2 identical over 7 bases. The ends lost 5 bases at V and 3 bases at J; junction bases unmatched: 5. This CDR3 has 14 amino acids. From germline, CDR1 is SGHTA and CDR2 FQGTGA. CDR3 sequence: CASSPQGGTDTQYF. The part of the CDR3 DNA that was read is TGTGCCAGCAGCCCCCAGGGAGGGACAGATACG.